These 7 T cell receptor beta chains came from one sample sequenced in a study of T-cell reconstitution after alpha-beta-depleted transplantation in children. Unique molecular identifiers were built into the TCRbeta library. TCRdb re-analysed the PCR reads in MiXCR, keeping a single row per CDR3 protein. The sample lists around 480,000 distinct CDR3 sequences, roughly 33% seen once, with under 3% in the top ten. The source was PBMCs from the stem cell graft donor, collected from the stem cell graft. Receptor source: a human donor who donated a stem cell graft to a child with aplastic anemia.

V gene TRBV28 combines with J gene TRBJ2-1, with 11 bases identical to TRBD2. Germline CDR1 reads MDHEN; CDR2 reads SYDVKM. CDR3 length: 18 residues. J gave up 0 bases and V 5 bases, and 9 bases lay outside the gene matches. The CDR3 DNA reads TGTGCCAGCAGTCCTCCGACTAGCGGGAAAAGCTCCTACAATGAGCAGTTCTTC. The encoded protein is CASSPPTSGKSSYNEQFF. The full variable domain, in which reference TRBV28 and TRBJ2-1 provide the parts outside the CDR3, is DVKVTQSSRYLVKRTGEKVFLECVQDMDHENMFWYRQDPGLGLRLIYFSYDVKMKEKGDIPEGYSVSREKKERFSLILESASTNQTSMYLCASSPPTSGKSSYNEQFFGPGTRLTVL.

This clonotype has only a few counts. This rearrangement joins TRBV29-1 to TRBJ1-1, with D perhaps TRBD1 (6 bases). This CDR3 comprises 14 residues. Trimming took 5 bases from V and 3 from J, leaving 16 bases between them. Germline lookup yields CDR1 SQVTM and CDR2 ANQGSEA. In nucleotides, the CDR3 is TGCAGCGTTAAGAAAGGGGCAGGGGACACTGAAGCTTTCTTT. Amino acid sequence: CSVKKGAGDTEAFF.

The chain carries TRBV20-1 and TRBJ2-3; 10 positions match TRBD2. Germline loops: CDR1 DFQATT, CDR2 SNEGSKA (reference sequence). The CDR3 runs to 15 residues. The trim removed 6 bases at V and 3 bases at J, leaving 9 bases unmatched. The CDR3 protein is CSAPEREGRTDTQYF. CDR3 nucleotides: TGCAGTGCCCCAGAGCGGGAGGGCCGTACAGATACGCAGTATTTT.

V is TRBV6-2 or TRBV6-3 and J is TRBJ2-7; TRBD1 agrees at 8 bases. Germline CDR1 reads MNHEY; CDR2 reads SVGEGT. The CDR3 consists of 14 residues. J gave up 4 bases and V 6 bases, and 8 bases lay outside the gene matches. The CDR3 spells CASRQGQGPYEQYF. DNA for the CDR3: TGTGCCAGCAGACAAGGACAGGGCCCTTACGAGCAGTACTTC.

V is TRBV20-1 and J is TRBJ2-7, with 11 nucleotides matching TRBD2. Germline V lookup: CDR1 DFQATT, CDR2 SNEGSKA (reference sequence). The CDR3 runs 15 residues. After removal of 5 bases from V and 1 base from J, the junction contained 7 bases not matched to a gene. The DNA of the CDR3 is TGCAGTGCTGCCTCCCGACTAGCGGGATCCTACGAGCAGTACTTC. It is translated as CSAASRLAGSYEQYF.

The rearrangement joins TRBV4-1 to TRBJ2-2, with 14 nucleotides matching TRBD2. The V and J ends lost 5 bases and 6 bases, in that order; junction bases with no gene match: 5. Germline lookup yields CDR1 MGHRA and CDR2 YSYEKL. The CDR3 loop spans 16 amino acids. The CDR3: CASSFPGLAGAGELFF. DNA of the CDR3: TGCGCCAGCAGCTTTCCGGGACTAGCGGGAGCCGGGGAGCTGTTTTTT.

This rearrangement joins TRBV20-1 to TRBJ1-2; TRBD1 might be the D (5 bases). Germline V gene data show CDR1 as DFQATT and CDR2 as SNEGSKA (reference sequence). The ends were cut back, 2 bases at V and 2 bases at J, with 12 bases in the middle. The CDR3 sequence is 14 residues long. DNA of the CDR3: TGCAGTGCTAGATCTACGGACAAAAACTATGGCTACACCTTC. This sequence encodes CSARSTDKNYGYTF.